The T cell receptor (beta chain) described here comes from a study of chemoradiotherapy in HPV16-positive cancers. Study summary: A couple of HPV16-positive patients' cells yielded candidate HPV-specific clones and common motifs. General study points: In HPV16-positive patients, HPV-responsive T-cell expansion tracked better recurrence-free survival. Candidate HPV-specific clones and E7-related TCR motifs grew in tumor during treatment.

This clone was observed a handful of times. The antigen is not known. TCRdb's copy holds only in-frame clones and misses some; the assay was immunoSEQ multiplex PCR. The table includes 35,000 to 45,000 clones, more than 75% detected once. Germline-derived CDR1 and CDR2 are LNHDA and SQIVND (reference sequence). This CDR3 is built from 15 residues. Germline trimming cut 6 bases from V and 7 bases from J; bases unmatched to any gene: 8. The source of this sequence is a human donor with HPV-associated anogenital cancer. The chain links TRBV19 to TRBJ2-1, with 11 bases identical to TRBD2. This material consisted of blood, taken from a patient who underwent chemoradiotherapy. CDR3 sequence: CASRSTSGERNEQFF. The DNA of the CDR3 is TGTGCCAGTAGGTCGACTAGCGGGGAGAGGAATGAGCAGTTCTTC.